These T cell receptor beta chains were read from a single sample in a study of Ad26.COV2.S vaccination and SARS-CoV-2 variants. Method: immunoSEQ multiplex PCR; TCRdb's copy keeps in-frame clones and lacks some. The data show approximately 420,000 clones, approximately 86% seen once. Sequencing used peripheral blood, obtained in a trial of Ad26.COV2.S vaccine versus placebo. Source of these receptors: a person between 18 and 65 years old who received the Ad26.COV2.S COVID-19 vaccine or a placebo. Each CDR3 is given with its conserved first and last residue. Fields, in order: D gene, J gene, V gene, clone size, CDR3 length, CDR3 DNA, CDR3 protein. D genes are given only for firm matches. The listing skips clone size in some rows; elsewhere it reads once, few, many or a size class.

>TRBD2|TRBJ2-5|TRBV7-2|.|15
TGTGCCAGCAGCCCCGCGCGGGGGTCCGAGGAGACCCAGTACTTC
CASSPARGSEETQYF
>.|TRBJ1-5|TRBV27|.|16
TGTGCCAGCAGTCCCTCCCGTGGAGGGAACAATCAGCCCCAGCATTTT
CASSPSRGGNNQPQHF
>TRBD2|TRBJ2-7|TRBV7-9|.|15
TGTGCCAGCAGCCTAATACTAGCGGGGAACTACGAGCAGTACTTC
CASSLILAGNYEQYF
>.|TRBJ2-1|TRBV5-1|.|14
TGCGCCAGCAGCTATGAGAGCTCCTACAATGAGCAGTTCTTC
CASSYESSYNEQFF
>.|TRBJ2-5|TRBV3-1/TRBV3-2|.|10
TGTGCCAGCACAGGAGGGACCCAGTACTTC
CASTGGTQYF
>TRBD1|TRBJ1-5|TRBV7-9|.|16
TGTGCCAGCAGCCCTCAGGGGGCCGTCGATAATCAGCCCCAGCATTTT
CASSPQGAVDNQPQHF
>.|TRBJ1-6|TRBV4-1|.|15
TGCGCCAGCAGCCAAGGGACTAGGTGGAATTCACCCCTCCACTTT
CASSQGTRWNSPLHF
>.|TRBJ1-5|TRBV4-1|.|15
TGCGCCAGCAGCCAAGATCCCCTCAAGACTCAGCCCCAGCATTTT
CASSQDPLKTQPQHF
>TRBD1|TRBJ2-7|TRBV11-2|.|14
TGTGCCAGCACCTCTACAGGGGTATCCTACGAGCAGTACTTC
CASTSTGVSYEQYF
>TRBD1|TRBJ2-7|TRBV5-4|.|16
TGTGCCAGCAGCTTGGATTTCGGACAGGGAGCCTACGAGCAGTACTTC
CASSLDFGQGAYEQYF
>.|TRBJ1-2|TRBV30|.|13
TGTGCCTGGAGTGTATCGGGGTATTATGGCTACACCTTC
CAWSVSGYYGYTF
>.|TRBJ2-3|TRBV30|.|11
TGTGCCTGGAGTTGGGGAGATACGCAGTATTTT
CAWSWGDTQYF
>.|TRBJ1-1|TRBV11-2|few|18
TGTGCCAGCAGCTTAGTTTCGTTTGTACGACAGCTGAACACTGAAGCTTTCTTT
CASSLVSFVRQLNTEAFF
>.|TRBJ1-6|TRBV7-9|.|15
TGTGCCAGCAGCTTAGGGGGGGGAAGTAATTCACCCCTCCACTTT
CASSLGGGSNSPLHF
>.|TRBJ2-1|TRBV5-4|.|13
TGTGCCAGCAGCTTAGGTAGGGGCCATGAGCAGTTCTTC
CASSLGRGHEQFF
>.|TRBJ2-1|TRBV5-6|.|11
TGTGCCAGCAGCTTTCAGTATGAGCAGTTCTTC
CASSFQYEQFF
>TRBD2|TRBJ2-1|TRBV2|.|15
TGTGCCAGCAAACTAGCGGGGGGGAACTACAATGAGCAGTTCTTC
CASKLAGGNYNEQFF
>.|TRBJ2-1|TRBV6-1|.|14
TGTGCCAGCAGTGAAGCTTGGGGAGCCAGTGAGCAGTTCTTC
CASSEAWGASEQFF
>.|TRBJ1-3|TRBV11-2|.|16
TGTGCCAGCAGCTTCTCCCCACAGACAGCTGGAAACACCATATATTTT
CASSFSPQTAGNTIYF
>.|TRBJ1-2|TRBV5-6|.|15
TGTGCCAGCAGCTTTTGGGCAGTTCTATCTAGGGGCTACACCTTC
CASSFWAVLSRGYTF
>.|TRBJ2-3|TRBV5-1|.|15
TGCGCCAGCAGCTTGGCCCGACCTGGGACAGATACGCAGTATTTT
CASSLARPGTDTQYF
>.|TRBJ1-2|TRBV4-2|.|14
TGTGCCAGCAGCCACCCCCCTGGGGACGGTGGCTACACCTTC
CASSHPPGDGGYTF
>.|TRBJ2-5|TRBV9|.|15
TGTGCCAGCAGCGTAGGATCATGGGGTAGTTCAACCCAGTACTTC
CASSVGSWGSSTQYF
>TRBD2|TRBJ2-1|TRBV7-9|.|15
TGTGCCAGCAGACCGACTAGCGGGGGTGGTCTTGAGCAGTTCTTC
CASRPTSGGGLEQFF
>.|TRBJ1-2|TRBV2|.|11
TGTGCCAGCGATAGAAGCTATGGCTACACCTTC
CASDRSYGYTF
>TRBD2|TRBJ2-5|TRBV6-2/TRBV6-3|.|14
TGTGCCAGCAGTTGGGGACTAGCGGGCGAGACCCAGTACTTC
CASSWGLAGETQYF
>.|TRBJ1-1|TRBV3-1/TRBV3-2|.|13
TGTGCCAGCAGCCAAGACCCGAACACTGAAGCTTTCTTT
CASSQDPNTEAFF
>.|TRBJ1-2|TRBV20-1|once|12
TGCAGTGCTAGTCCAGGGTTTTTGGGCTACACCTTC
CSASPGFLGYTF
>.|TRBJ2-3|TRBV7-6|.|18
TGTGCCAGCAGCTTCCCCAGCATAGGGGCTCATCGCACAGATACGCAGTATTTT
CASSFPSIGAHRTDTQYF
>.|TRBJ2-2|TRBV6-4|.|14
TGTGCCAGCAGTGACTCTGCGAACACCGGGGAGCTGTTTTTT
CASSDSANTGELFF
>.|TRBJ1-3|TRBV18|.|18
TGTGCCAGCTCACCAGTCCCCCTGGGCAGGAAACATGGAAACACCATATATTTT
CASSPVPLGRKHGNTIYF
>.|TRBJ1-3|TRBV21-1|.|17
TGTGCCAGCAGCAAAGGGGCCCCCTTGAGGGTACGAAACACCATATATTTT
CASSKGAPLRVRNTIYF
>TRBD1|TRBJ2-1|TRBV5-4|.|16
TGTGCCAGCAGCTTGGGACCCGGGACAGGGAAGAATGAGCAGTTCTTC
CASSLGPGTGKNEQFF
>.|TRBJ2-3|TRBV3-1/TRBV3-2|.|13
TGTGCCAGCAGCCACCACGGACTTTTTTATCCGTATTTT
CASSHHGLFYPYF
>TRBD1|TRBJ1-2|TRBV27|.|15
TGTGCCAGCAGTTCTCGGACAGGCTCCGTCTATGGCTACACCTTC
CASSSRTGSVYGYTF
>.|TRBJ2-2|TRBV5-4|.|17
TGTGCCACCTTCGCCGGGACGCGAAGGATGGGAACCGGGGAGCTGTTTTTT
CATFAGTRRMGTGELFF
>.|TRBJ2-7|TRBV5-1|.|13
TGCGCCAGCAGCTCAGGGGTGTCCTACGAGCAGTACTTC
CASSSGVSYEQYF
>.|TRBJ1-5|TRBV10-3|once|13
TGTGCCACTACAATAGGGATTAATCAGCCCCAGCATTTT
CATTIGINQPQHF
>TRBD1|TRBJ2-7|TRBV6-5|.|13
TGTGCCAGCAAGACAGGGACGTCCTACGAGCAGTACTTC
CASKTGTSYEQYF
>TRBD2|TRBJ2-1|TRBV9|.|16
TGTGCCAGCAGCGTAGAGGTAGCGGGGGGGCCGAGTGAGCAGTTCTTC
CASSVEVAGGPSEQFF
>TRBD2|TRBJ2-3|TRBV27|.|14
TGTGCCAGCAGCCTGCGGGGGAGCACAGATACGCAGTATTTT
CASSLRGSTDTQYF
>.|TRBJ1-2|TRBV4-3|once|13
TGCGCCAGCAGCCAAGAAGTCCGTCGTGGCTACACCTTC
CASSQEVRRGYTF
>TRBD2|TRBJ2-2|TRBV3-1/TRBV3-2|.|16
TGTGCCAGCAGCCAAGGGAGCGGGGGGTCCACCGGGGAGCTGTTTTTT
CASSQGSGGSTGELFF
>TRBD1|TRBJ2-3|TRBV30|.|15
TGTGCCTGCAGGAGGACAGGGGAAAATTCAGATACGCAGTATTTT
CACRRTGENSDTQYF
>.|TRBJ2-2|TRBV4-3|.|18
TGCGCCAGCAGCCAAGAATTTTGGCTAGCGTTAAACACCGGGGAGCTGTTTTTT
CASSQEFWLALNTGELFF
>.|TRBJ2-5|TRBV5-1|.|16
TGCGCCAGCAGGTTCCCGTGGGAGACAGACCAAGAGACCCAGTACTTC
CASRFPWETDQETQYF
>.|TRBJ2-2|TRBV14|.|16
TGTGCCAGCAGCCCCCAAAGTCGGGGGAACACCGGGGAGCTGTTTTTT
CASSPQSRGNTGELFF
>.|TRBJ1-1|TRBV7-8|.|14
TGTGCCAGCAGCTTAAGCCCAGACAACACTGAAGCTTTCTTT
CASSLSPDNTEAFF
>.|TRBJ1-5|TRBV3-1/TRBV3-2|.|15
TGTGCCAGCAGCCACGGACAGACCAGCAATCAGCCCCAGCATTTT
CASSHGQTSNQPQHF
>TRBD1|TRBJ1-2|TRBV4-1|.|13
TGCGCCAGCAGCGCCAGGGGGGACTATGGCTACACCTTC
CASSARGDYGYTF